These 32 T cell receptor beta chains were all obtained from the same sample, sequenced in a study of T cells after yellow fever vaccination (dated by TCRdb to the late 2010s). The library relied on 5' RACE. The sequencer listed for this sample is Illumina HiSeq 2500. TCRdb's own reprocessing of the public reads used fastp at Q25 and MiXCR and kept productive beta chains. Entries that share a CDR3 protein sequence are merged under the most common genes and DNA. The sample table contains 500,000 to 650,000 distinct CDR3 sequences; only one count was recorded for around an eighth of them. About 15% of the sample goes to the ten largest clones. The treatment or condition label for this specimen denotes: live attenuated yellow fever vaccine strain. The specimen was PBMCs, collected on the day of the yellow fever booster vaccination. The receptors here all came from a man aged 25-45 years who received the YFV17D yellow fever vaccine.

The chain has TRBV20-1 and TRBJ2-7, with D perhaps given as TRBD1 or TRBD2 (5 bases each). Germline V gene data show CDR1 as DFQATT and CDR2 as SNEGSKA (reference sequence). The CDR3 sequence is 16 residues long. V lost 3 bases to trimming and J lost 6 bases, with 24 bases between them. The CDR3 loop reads CSASWRRGGGASEQYF. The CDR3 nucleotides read TGCAGTGCTAGTTGGCGACGGGGCGGCGGCGCGAGCGAGCAGTACTTC.

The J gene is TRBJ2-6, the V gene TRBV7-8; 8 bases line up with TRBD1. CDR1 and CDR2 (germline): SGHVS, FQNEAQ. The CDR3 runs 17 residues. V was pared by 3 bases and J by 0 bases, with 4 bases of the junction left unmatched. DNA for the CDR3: TGTGCCAGCAGCTTCGGACAGGGCCGCTCTGGGGCCAACGTCCTGACTTTC. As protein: CASSFGQGRSGANVLTF.

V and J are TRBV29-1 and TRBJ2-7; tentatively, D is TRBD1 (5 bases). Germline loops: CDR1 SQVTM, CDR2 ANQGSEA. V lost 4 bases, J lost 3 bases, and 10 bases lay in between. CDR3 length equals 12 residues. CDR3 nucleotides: TGCAGCGTTGTCCTGACAGACTACGAGCAGTACTTC. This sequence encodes CSVVLTDYEQYF.

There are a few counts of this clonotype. DNA of the CDR3: TGTGCCAGCAGCAGGGGATCACTCTCTAACTATGGCTACACCTTC. Protein product: CASSRGSLSNYGYTF. The chain carries TRBV7-2 and TRBJ1-2; tentatively, D is TRBD1 (5 bases). The germline CDR1 and CDR2 sequences are SGHTA and FQGNSA. The V end was cut by 5 bases, the J end by 0 bases, with 13 bases between. CDR3 length: 15 residues.

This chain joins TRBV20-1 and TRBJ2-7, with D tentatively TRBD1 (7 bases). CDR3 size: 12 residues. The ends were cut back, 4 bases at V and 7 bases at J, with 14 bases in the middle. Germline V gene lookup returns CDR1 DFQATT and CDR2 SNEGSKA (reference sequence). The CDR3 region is CSATGGPLEQYF. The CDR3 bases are TGCAGTGCTACAGGGGGGCCCCTGGAGCAGTACTTC.

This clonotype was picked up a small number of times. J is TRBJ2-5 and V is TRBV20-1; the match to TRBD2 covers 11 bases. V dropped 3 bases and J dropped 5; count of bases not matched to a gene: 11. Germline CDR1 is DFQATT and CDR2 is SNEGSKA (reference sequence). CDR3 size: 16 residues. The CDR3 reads CSASAATSGMWETQYF. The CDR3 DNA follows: TGCAGTGCTAGCGCAGCGACTAGCGGGATGTGGGAGACCCAGTACTTC.

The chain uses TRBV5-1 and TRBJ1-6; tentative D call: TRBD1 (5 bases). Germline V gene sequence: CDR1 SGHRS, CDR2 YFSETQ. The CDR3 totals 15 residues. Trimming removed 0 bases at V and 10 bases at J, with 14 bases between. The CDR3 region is CASSLAGPPRSPLHF. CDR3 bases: TGCGCCAGCAGCTTGGCGGGACCCCCTCGCTCACCCCTCCACTTT.

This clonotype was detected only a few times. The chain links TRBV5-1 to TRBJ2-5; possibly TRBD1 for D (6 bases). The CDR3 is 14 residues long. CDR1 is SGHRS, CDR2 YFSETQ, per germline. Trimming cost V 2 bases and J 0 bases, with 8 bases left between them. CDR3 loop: CASSFGQHQETQYF. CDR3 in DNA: TGCGCCAGCAGCTTTGGACAGCACCAAGAGACCCAGTACTTC.

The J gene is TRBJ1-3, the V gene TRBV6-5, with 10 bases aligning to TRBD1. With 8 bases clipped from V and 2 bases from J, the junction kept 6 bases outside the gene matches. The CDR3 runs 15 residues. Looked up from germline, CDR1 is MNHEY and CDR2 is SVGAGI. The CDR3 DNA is TGTGCCAGCGCCGCCGGGACAGGGGCTGGAAACACCATATATTTT. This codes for CASAAGTGAGNTIYF.

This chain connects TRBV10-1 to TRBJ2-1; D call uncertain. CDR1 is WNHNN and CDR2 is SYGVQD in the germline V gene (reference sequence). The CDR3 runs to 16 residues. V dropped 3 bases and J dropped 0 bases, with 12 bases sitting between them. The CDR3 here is CASSERATPSYNEQFF. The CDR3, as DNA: TGCGCCAGCAGTGAACGGGCAACCCCCTCCTACAATGAGCAGTTCTTC.

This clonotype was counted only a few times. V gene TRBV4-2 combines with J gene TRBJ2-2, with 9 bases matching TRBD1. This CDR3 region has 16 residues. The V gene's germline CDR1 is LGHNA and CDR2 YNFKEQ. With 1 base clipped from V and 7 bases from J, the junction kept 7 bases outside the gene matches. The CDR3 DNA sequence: TGTGCCAGCAGCCAAGCGCCACAGGGGGCAAACGGGGAGCTGTTTTTT. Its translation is CASSQAPQGANGELFF.

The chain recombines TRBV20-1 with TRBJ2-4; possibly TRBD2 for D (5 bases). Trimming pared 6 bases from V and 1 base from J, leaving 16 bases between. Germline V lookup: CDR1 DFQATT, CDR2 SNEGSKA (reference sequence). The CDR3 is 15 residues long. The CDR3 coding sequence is TGCAGTGCAGAGGCTCCGGGGTTGGCCAAAAACATTCAGTACTTC. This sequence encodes CSAEAPGLAKNIQYF.

CDR3 coding DNA: TGTGCCAGCAGTTACTTAGCAACTAGTGAGCAGTTCTTC. Its protein product is CASSYLATSEQFF. The V call is TRBV6-2 or TRBV6-3, the J call TRBJ2-1; the D gene is possibly TRBD2 (5 bases). Looked up from germline, CDR1 is MNHEY and CDR2 is SVGEGT. The V end lost 1 base, the J end lost 9 bases, and 10 bases lay between the germline ends. The CDR3 runs 13 residues.

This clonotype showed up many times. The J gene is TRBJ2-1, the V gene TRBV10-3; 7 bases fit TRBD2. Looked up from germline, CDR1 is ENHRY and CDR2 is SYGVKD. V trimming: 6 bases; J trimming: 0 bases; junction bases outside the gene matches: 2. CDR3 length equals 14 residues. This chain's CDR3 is CAIRAGTSYNEQFF. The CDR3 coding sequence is TGTGCCATCAGAGCGGGGACCTCCTACAATGAGCAGTTCTTC.

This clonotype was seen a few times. The CDR3 here is CANSGTTNEKLFF. The CDR3 nucleotides are TGTGCCAACTCCGGGACAACTAATGAAAAACTGTTTTTT. The chain is built from TRBV2 and TRBJ1-4; D gene ambiguous. Trimming stripped 10 bases from V and 0 bases from J, with 9 bases between. Germline V gives CDR1 SNHLY, CDR2 FYNNEI. This CDR3 spans 13 amino acids.

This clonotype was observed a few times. The CDR3 sequence is CASSYGTSGSHTDTQYF. DNA of the CDR3: TGTGCCAGCAGTTACGGGACTAGCGGGAGCCACACAGATACGCAGTATTTT. The chain couples TRBV6-2 or TRBV6-3 to TRBJ2-3; 14 nucleotides line up with TRBD2. This CDR3 is built from 17 residues. V was clipped by 2 bases and J by 2 bases; unmatched bases: 3. Germline-derived CDR1 and CDR2 are MNHEY and SVGEGT.

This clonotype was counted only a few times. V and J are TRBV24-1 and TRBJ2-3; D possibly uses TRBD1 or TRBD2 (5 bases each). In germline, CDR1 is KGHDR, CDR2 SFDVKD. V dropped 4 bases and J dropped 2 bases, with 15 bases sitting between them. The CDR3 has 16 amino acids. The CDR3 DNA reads TGTGCCACCAGTGACCGACCCTCAGGGACCACAGATACGCAGTATTTT. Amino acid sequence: CATSDRPSGTTDTQYF.

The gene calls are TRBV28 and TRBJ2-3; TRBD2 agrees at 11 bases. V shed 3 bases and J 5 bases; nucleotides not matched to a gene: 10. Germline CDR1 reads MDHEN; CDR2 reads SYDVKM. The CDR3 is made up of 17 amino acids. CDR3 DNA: TGTGCCAGCAGTTTTTGGCTAGCGGGAGGCCTTGGAGATACGCAGTATTTT. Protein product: CASSFWLAGGLGDTQYF.

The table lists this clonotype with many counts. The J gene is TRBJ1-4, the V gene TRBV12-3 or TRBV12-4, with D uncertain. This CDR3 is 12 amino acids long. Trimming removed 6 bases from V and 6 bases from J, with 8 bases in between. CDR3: CASSLTYEKLFF. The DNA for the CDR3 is TGTGCCAGCAGCCTCACCTATGAAAAACTGTTTTTT.

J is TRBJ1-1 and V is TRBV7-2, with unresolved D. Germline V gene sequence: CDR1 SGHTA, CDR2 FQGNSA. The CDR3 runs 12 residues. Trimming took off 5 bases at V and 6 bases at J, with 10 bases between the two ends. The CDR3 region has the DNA TGTGCCAGCAGCGACCCCATGGCTGAAGCTTTCTTT. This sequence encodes CASSDPMAEAFF. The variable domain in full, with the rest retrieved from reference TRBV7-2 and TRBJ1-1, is GAGVSQSPSNKVTEKGKDVELRCDPISGHTALYWYRQSLGQGLEFLIYFQGNSAPDKSGLPSDRFSAERTGGSVSTLTIQRTQQEDSAVYLCASSDPMAEAFFGQGTRLTVV.

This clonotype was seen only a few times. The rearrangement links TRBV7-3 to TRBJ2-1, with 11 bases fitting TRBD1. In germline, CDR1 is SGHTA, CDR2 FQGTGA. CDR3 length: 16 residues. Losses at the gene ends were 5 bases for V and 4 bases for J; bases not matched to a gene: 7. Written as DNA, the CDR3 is TGTGCCAGCAGCATCTCCGGACAGGGGGCTTACAATGAGCAGTTCTTC. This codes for CASSISGQGAYNEQFF. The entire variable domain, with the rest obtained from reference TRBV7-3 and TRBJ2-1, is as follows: GAGVSQTPSNKVTEKGKYVELRCDPISGHTALYWYRQSLGQGPEFLIYFQGTGAADDSGLPNDRFFAVRPEGSVSTLKIQRTERGDSAVYLCASSISGQGAYNEQFFGPGTRLTVL.

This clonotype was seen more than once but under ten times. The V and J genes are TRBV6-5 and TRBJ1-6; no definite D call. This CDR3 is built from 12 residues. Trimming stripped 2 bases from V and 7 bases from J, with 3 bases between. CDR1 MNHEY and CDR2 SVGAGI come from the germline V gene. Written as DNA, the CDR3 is TGTGCCAGCAGTTACCAAAATTCACCCCTCCACTTT. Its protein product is CASSYQNSPLHF.

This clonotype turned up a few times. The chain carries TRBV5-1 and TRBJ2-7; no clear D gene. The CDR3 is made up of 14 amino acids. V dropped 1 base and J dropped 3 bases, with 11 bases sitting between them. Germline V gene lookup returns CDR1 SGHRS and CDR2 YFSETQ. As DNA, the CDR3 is TGCGCCAGCAGCTTGAGCAGGATCGACTACGAGCAGTACTTC. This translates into CASSLSRIDYEQYF.

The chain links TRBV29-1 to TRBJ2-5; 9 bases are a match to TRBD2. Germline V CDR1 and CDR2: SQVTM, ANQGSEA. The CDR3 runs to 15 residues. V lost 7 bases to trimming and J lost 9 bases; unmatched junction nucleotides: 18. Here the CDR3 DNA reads TGCAGCGCGGCGAGGACTAGCGCCGACCGTGCGGCCCAGTACTTC. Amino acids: CSAARTSADRAAQYF. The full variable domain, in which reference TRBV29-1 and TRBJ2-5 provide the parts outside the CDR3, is SAVISQKPSRDICQRGTSLTIQCQVDSQVTMMFWYRQQPGQSLTLIATANQGSEATYESGFVIDKFPISRPNLTFSTLTVSNMSPEDSSIYLCSAARTSADRAAQYFGPGTRLLVL.

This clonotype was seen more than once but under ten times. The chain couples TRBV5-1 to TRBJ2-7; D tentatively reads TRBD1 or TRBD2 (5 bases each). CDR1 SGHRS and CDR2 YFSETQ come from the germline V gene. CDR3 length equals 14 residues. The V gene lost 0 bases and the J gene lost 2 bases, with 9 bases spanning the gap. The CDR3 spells CASSLVGVAYEQYF. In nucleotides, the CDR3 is TGCGCCAGCAGCTTGGTGGGGGTCGCCTACGAGCAGTACTTC. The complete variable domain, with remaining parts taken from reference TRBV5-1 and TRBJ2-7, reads KAGVTQTPRYLIKTRGQQVTLSCSPISGHRSVSWYQQTPGQGLQFLFEYFSETQRNKGNFPGRFSGRQFSNSRSEMNVSTLELGDSALYLCASSLVGVAYEQYFGPGTRLTVT.

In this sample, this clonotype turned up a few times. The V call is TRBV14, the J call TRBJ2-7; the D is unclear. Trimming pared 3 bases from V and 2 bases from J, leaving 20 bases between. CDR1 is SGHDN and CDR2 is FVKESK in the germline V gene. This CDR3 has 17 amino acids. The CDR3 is CASSHRAPIVRPYEQYF. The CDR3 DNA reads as TGTGCCAGCAGCCACCGAGCCCCCATAGTACGCCCCTACGAGCAGTACTTC. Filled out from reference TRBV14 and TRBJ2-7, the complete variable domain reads EAGVTQFPSHSVIEKGQTVTLRCDPISGHDNLYWYRRVMGKEIKFLLHFVKESKQDESGMPNNRFLAERTGGTYSTLKVQPAELEDSGVYFCASSHRAPIVRPYEQYFGPGTRLTVT.

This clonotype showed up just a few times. DNA of the CDR3: TGCGCCAGCAGCCCTCCGGGACAGAACGAAAAACTGTTTTTT. Its translation: CASSPPGQNEKLFF. J is TRBJ1-4 and V is TRBV4-3; 7 bases are a match to TRBD1. Germline V lookup: CDR1 LGHNA, CDR2 YSLEER. CDR3 length: 14 amino acids. V was clipped by 4 bases and J by 8 bases; unmatched bases: 7.

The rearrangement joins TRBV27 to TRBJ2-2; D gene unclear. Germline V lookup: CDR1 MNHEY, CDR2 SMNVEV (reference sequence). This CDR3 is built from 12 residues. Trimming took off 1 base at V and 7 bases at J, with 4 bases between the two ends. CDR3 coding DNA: TGTGCCAGCAGTTTATTAGACGGGGAGCTGTTTTTT. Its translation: CASSLLDGELFF.

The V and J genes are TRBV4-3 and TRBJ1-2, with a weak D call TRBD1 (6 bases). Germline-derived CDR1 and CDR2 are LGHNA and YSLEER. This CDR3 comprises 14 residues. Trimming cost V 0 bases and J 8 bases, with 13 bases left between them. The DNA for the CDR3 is TGCGCCAGCAGCCAAGAAACCACAGGGAAAGGCTACACCTTC. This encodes CASSQETTGKGYTF.

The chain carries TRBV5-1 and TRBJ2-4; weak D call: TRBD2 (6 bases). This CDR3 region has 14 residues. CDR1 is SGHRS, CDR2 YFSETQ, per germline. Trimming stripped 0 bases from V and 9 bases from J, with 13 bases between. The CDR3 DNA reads TGCGCCAGCAGCTTGGGGAGGGCCGGGGGCATTCAGTACTTC. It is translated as CASSLGRAGGIQYF.

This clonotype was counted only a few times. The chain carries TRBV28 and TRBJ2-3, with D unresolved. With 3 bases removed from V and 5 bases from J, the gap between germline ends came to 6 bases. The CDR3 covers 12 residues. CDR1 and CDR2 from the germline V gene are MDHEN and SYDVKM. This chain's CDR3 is CASSFVVDTQYF. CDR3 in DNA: TGTGCCAGCAGTTTTGTGGTAGATACGCAGTATTTT. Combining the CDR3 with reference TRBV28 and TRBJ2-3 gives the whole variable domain DVKVTQSSRYLVKRTGEKVFLECVQDMDHENMFWYRQDPGLGLRLIYFSYDVKMKEKGDIPEGYSVSREKKERFSLILESASTNQTSMYLCASSFVVDTQYFGPGTRLTVL.

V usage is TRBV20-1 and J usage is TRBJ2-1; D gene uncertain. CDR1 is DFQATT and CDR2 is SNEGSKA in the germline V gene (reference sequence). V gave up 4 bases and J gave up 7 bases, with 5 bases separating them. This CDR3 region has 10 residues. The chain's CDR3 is CSAKANEQFF. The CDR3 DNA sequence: TGCAGTGCTAAGGCAAATGAGCAGTTCTTC.